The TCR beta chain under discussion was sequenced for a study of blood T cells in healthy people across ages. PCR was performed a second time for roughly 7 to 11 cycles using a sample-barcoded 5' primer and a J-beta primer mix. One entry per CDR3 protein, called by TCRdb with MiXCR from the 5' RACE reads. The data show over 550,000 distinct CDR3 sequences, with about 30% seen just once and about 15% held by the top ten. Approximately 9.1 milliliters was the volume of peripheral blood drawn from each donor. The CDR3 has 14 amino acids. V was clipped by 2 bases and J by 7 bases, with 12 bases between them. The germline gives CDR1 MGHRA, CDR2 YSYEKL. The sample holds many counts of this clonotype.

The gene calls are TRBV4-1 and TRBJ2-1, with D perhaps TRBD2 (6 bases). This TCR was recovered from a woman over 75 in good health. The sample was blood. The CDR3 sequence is CASSQKGGKNEQFF. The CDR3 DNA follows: TGCGCCAGCAGCCAAAAAGGAGGGAAGAATGAGCAGTTCTTC.